This T cell receptor beta chain stems from a study of control samples from healthy donors and cancer patients (dated by TCRdb to 2018 to 2020). The CDR3 numbers 11 residues from cysteine through phenylalanine. The sequence is cut down to CDR3 DNA, 33 bases in frame from base 1. The germline V gene (reference sequence) specifies DFQATT as CDR1 and SNEGSKA as CDR2. Trimming takes 3 bases from V and 6 bases from J, and the germline ends sit 6 bases apart. Libraries came from the immunoSEQ multiplex PCR assay. TCRdb took over this immuneACCESS table, retaining in-frame rearrangements with V and J assigned. Such tables are incomplete; in checked studies, under half of the missing clones stem from an unresolved V gene, and the remainder is unexplained. The sample table holds some 150,000 clones, of which under 95% were seen once. Less than 15% of the sample belongs to the ten largest clones. Details on this clone: Its antigen is unknown. Per-base quality was not reported, and no clone a single base away is much larger than it.

This TCR was recovered from a man aged 35 to 55 in good health. The sequenced sample consisted of blood. The chain links TRBV20-1 with TRBJ2-1; confidence is insufficient to name the D gene. CDR3 protein: CSASGSNEQFF. The base sequence is TGCAGTGCTAGTGGGTCCAATGAGCAGTTCTTC.